This T cell receptor beta chain was captured in a study of blood T cell repertoires in COVID-19. Study details: Material from acute and convalescent COVID-19 was sourced from the United States, Italy and Spain.

From germline, CDR1 is LNHDA and CDR2 SQIVND (reference sequence). V lost 1 base and J lost 14; bases outside the gene matches: 6. The CDR3 totals 12 residues. Profiling relied on immunoSEQ multiplex PCR, and the TCRdb table lists in-frame clones only, not all of them. The table includes approximately 22,000 clones, approximately 80% detected once. The source is a woman in her seventies with COVID-19, enrolled during active disease. The V and J genes are TRBV19 and TRBJ1-2, with 8 bases fitting TRBD1. The sequencing input was peripheral blood. The CDR3 DNA is TGTGCCAGTAGTATAGGACAGGGGACGTCTACCTTC. This sequence encodes CASSIGQGTSTF.